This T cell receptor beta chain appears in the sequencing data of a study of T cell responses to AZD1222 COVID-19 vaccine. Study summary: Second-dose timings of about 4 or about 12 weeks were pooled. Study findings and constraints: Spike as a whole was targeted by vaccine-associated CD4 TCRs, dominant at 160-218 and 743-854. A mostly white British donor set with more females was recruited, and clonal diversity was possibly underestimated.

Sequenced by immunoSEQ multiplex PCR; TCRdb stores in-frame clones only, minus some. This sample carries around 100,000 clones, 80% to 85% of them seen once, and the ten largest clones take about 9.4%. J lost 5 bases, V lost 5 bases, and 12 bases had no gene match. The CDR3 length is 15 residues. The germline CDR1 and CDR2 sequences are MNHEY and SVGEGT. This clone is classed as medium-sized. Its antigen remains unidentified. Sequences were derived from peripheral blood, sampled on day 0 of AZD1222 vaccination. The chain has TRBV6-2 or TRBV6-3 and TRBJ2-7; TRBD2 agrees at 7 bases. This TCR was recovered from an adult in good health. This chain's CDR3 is CASSAGRMGVNEQYF. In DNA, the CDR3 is TGTGCCAGCAGTGCCGGGAGGATGGGCGTCAACGAGCAGTACTTC.